The 26 T cell receptor beta chains below come from one sample, sequenced in a study of spatial heterogeneity in lung cancer. TCRdb ran MiXCR on the 5' RACE reads and lists one entry per CDR3 protein. The sample holds roughly 15,000 distinct CDR3 sequences; 6.5% to 8.5% are singletons and the top ten take roughly a third. Stated time point: sample taken at primary tumor resection. The study sequenced unsorted whole RNA from tumor, nontumor lung or frozen PBMC. The source was PBMCs, collected at surgery. These receptor sequences come from a female donor with early-stage non-small cell lung cancer.

This clonotype has at least ten counts. This rearrangement joins TRBV7-9 to TRBJ1-5; no firm D call. Trimming left V 6 bases short and J 1 base short, with 19 bases between. This CDR3 comprises 17 residues. Germline loops: CDR1 SEHNR, CDR2 FQNEAQ (reference sequence). CDR3 bases: TGTGCCAGCAGTCTAGGGCACCACAGTGGGAGCAATCAGCCCCAGCATTTT. This encodes CASSLGHHSGSNQPQHF. Combining the CDR3 with reference TRBV7-9 and TRBJ1-5 gives the whole variable domain DTGVSQNPRHKITKRGQNVTFRCDPISEHNRLYWYRQTLGQGPEFLTYFQNEAQLEKSRLLSDRFSAERPKGSFSTLEIQRTEQGDSAMYLCASSLGHHSGSNQPQHFGDGTRLSIL.

At least ten counts were recorded for this clonotype. The J gene is TRBJ1-5, the V gene TRBV7-2; D is undetermined. Germline V gene sequence: CDR1 SGHTA, CDR2 FQGNSA. V was pared by 1 base and J by 4 bases, with 2 bases between. The length of the CDR3 is 12 residues. CDR3 amino acids: CASSLDNQPQHF. Written as DNA, the CDR3 is TGTGCCAGCAGCTTAGATAATCAGCCCCAGCATTTT.

The table lists this clonotype with many counts. V and J are TRBV7-6 and TRBJ2-3, with TRBD2 matching over 11 bases. The CDR3 sequence is 16 residues long. V lost 5 bases, J lost 0 bases, and 4 bases stayed unmatched. Germline assignment: CDR1 SGHVS and CDR2 FNYEAQ. The CDR3 loop reads CASSPGTSGSTDTQYF. The CDR3 nucleotides are TGTGCCAGCAGCCCCGGGACTAGCGGTAGCACAGATACGCAGTATTTT.

The sample holds many counts of this clonotype. The CDR3 sequence: CASSERRNQETQYF. The CDR3 DNA is TGTGCCAGCAGTGAGCGGCGGAACCAAGAGACCCAGTACTTC. The chain links TRBV2 to TRBJ2-5; D is unclear. This CDR3 contains 14 residues. Germline CDR1 and CDR2: SNHLY and FYNNEI. Between the trimmed V and J ends, which lost 3 bases and 0 bases, there was a span of 8 bases.

This clonotype was counted a few times. A single base separates this from a much larger clone, so it may be a read error. As the CDR3 is not closed by the conserved phenylalanine or tryptophan, this likely results from a read error. V is TRBV11-2 and J is TRBJ1-4; 9 positions agree with TRBD1. Per germline, CDR1 SGHAT and CDR2 FQNNGV. With 5 bases clipped from V and 8 bases from J, the junction kept 6 bases outside the gene matches. This CDR3 has 14 amino acids. CDR3 amino acids: CASSHGQGREKLFS. As DNA, the CDR3 is TGTGCCAGCAGCCATGGACAGGGGAGGGAAAAACTGTTTTCT.

The rearrangement uses TRBV20-1 and TRBJ1-1, with D unclear. V gave up 2 bases and J gave up 5 bases, with 9 bases separating them. The germline gives CDR1 DFQATT, CDR2 SNEGSKA (reference sequence). This CDR3 is 12 amino acids long. CDR3 in amino acids: CSARKALTEAFF. The DNA for the CDR3 is TGCAGTGCTAGAAAGGCTTTAACTGAAGCTTTCTTT.

This clonotype was seen repeatedly, ten times or more. The chain has TRBV6-2 or TRBV6-3 and TRBJ1-6; D is possibly TRBD1 (6 bases). CDR3 length: 13 residues. In germline, CDR1 is MNHEY, CDR2 SVGEGT. The V gene lost 0 bases and the J gene lost 9 bases, with 6 bases spanning the gap. The CDR3 DNA reads as TGTGCCAGCAGTTACTCGGACAGTTCACCCCTCCACTTT. As protein: CASSYSDSSPLHF.

The chain is built from TRBV29-1 and TRBJ1-2; tentative D call: TRBD1 (5 bases). This CDR3 comprises 15 residues. The V gene lost 6 bases and the J gene lost 0 bases, with 17 bases spanning the gap. Germline V CDR1 and CDR2: SQVTM, ANQGSEA. The CDR3: CSVGTDRGANYGYTF. The CDR3 nucleotides read TGCAGCGTAGGAACGGATCGGGGGGCTAACTATGGCTACACCTTC.

Comment on this clonotype: Just one base apart from a much larger clone, this may be a read error. The rearrangement links TRBV12-3 or TRBV12-4 to TRBJ2-7, with 9 nucleotides matching TRBD1. V lost 5 bases, J lost 4 bases, and 6 bases stayed unmatched. CDR3 length equals 14 residues. The CDR3 DNA is TGTGCCAGCAGTCTGGAACAGGGGGCGTACGAGCAGTACTTC. Amino acids: CASSLEQGAYEQYF.

At least ten counts were recorded for this clonotype. The rearrangement joins TRBV2 to TRBJ2-7; 8 nucleotides line up with TRBD1. The CDR3 sequence is 13 residues long. V lost 7 bases to trimming and J lost 9 bases; unmatched junction nucleotides: 11. Germline values: CDR1 SNHLY, CDR2 FYNNEI. The CDR3 spells CASTSGGGKGQYF. CDR3 in DNA: TGTGCCAGCACTTCAGGGGGCGGTAAAGGGCAGTACTTC.

The chain carries TRBV6-1 and TRBJ2-3; perhaps TRBD1 as D (8 bases). CDR1 and CDR2 from the germline V gene are MNHNS and SASEGT. V lost 5 bases, J lost 0 bases, and 15 bases lay in between. The CDR3 runs 16 residues. The CDR3 DNA reads as TGTGCCAGCAGTTTACAGGGGGGGACCAGCACAGATACGCAGTATTTT. This translates into CASSLQGGTSTDTQYF.

This clonotype was seen many times. The chain has TRBV11-3 and TRBJ1-1; weak D call: TRBD1 (5 bases). Germline assignment: CDR1 SGHNT and CDR2 YENEEA. V was shortened by 1 base and J by 1 base, with 7 bases between the two germline ends. CDR3 length equals 14 residues. This chain's CDR3 is CASSLGRANTEAFF. CDR3 nucleotide sequence: TGTGCCAGCAGCTTAGGCAGGGCGAACACTGAAGCTTTCTTT.

This clonotype was counted between two and nine times. The CDR3 DNA is TGTGCCAGCAGCCAGCAAAGGACAGGGGGAAAAACCGGGGAGCTGTTTTTT. As protein: CASSQQRTGGKTGELFF. V is TRBV14 and J is TRBJ2-2; 10 bases line up with TRBD1. Germline CDR1 reads SGHDN; CDR2 reads FVKESK. The J segment lost 5 bases and the V segment lost 3 bases, leaving 9 bases of the junction unmatched. The CDR3 consists of 17 residues. Variable domain in full (rest from reference TRBV14 and TRBJ2-2): EAGVTQFPSHSVIEKGQTVTLRCDPISGHDNLYWYRRVMGKEIKFLLHFVKESKQDESGMPNNRFLAERTGGTYSTLKVQPAELEDSGVYFCASSQQRTGGKTGELFFGEGSRLTVL.

This chain uses TRBV29-1 with TRBJ2-3; 7 nucleotides match TRBD1. This CDR3 region has 12 residues. Germline-derived CDR1 and CDR2 are SQVTM and ANQGSEA. V lost 3 bases to trimming and J lost 9 bases; unmatched junction nucleotides: 6. DNA for the CDR3: TGCAGCGTTGACCCGACACAGGGGACGCAGTATTTT. It codes for CSVDPTQGTQYF.

This clonotype was seen many times. This chain uses TRBV2 with TRBJ2-2, with D possibly matching TRBD1 (6 bases). This CDR3 is built from 11 residues. With 10 bases removed from V and 13 bases from J, the gap between germline ends came to 16 bases. Germline V gene lookup returns CDR1 SNHLY and CDR2 FYNNEI. The CDR3 DNA is TGTGCCATGGACAGCCTAGGAGGGCTGTTTTTT. It codes for CAMDSLGGLFF. The full variable domain, completed using reference TRBV2 and TRBJ2-2, is EPEVTQTPSHQVTQMGQEVILRCVPISNHLYFYWYRQILGQKVEFLVSFYNNEISEKSEIFDDQFSVERPDGSNFTLKIRSTKLEDSAMYFCAMDSLGGLFFGEGSRLTVL.

In its sample, this clonotype was seen many times. V is TRBV4-1 and J is TRBJ2-2, with 7 positions matching TRBD2. CDR1 MGHRA and CDR2 YSYEKL come from the germline V gene. V gave up 4 bases and J gave up 0 bases; unmatched junction bases: 5. There are 16 residues in the CDR3. The CDR3 spells CASSLASGANTGELFF. DNA of the CDR3: TGCGCCAGCAGCCTGGCTAGCGGAGCGAACACCGGGGAGCTGTTTTTT.

This clonotype was detected only a few times. It is likely a read error, because the conserved phenylalanine at the end of the CDR3 is missing. The chain carries TRBV9 and TRBJ2-1; TRBD1 agrees at 10 bases. The CDR3 extends over 16 amino acids. Germline V lookup: CDR1 SGDLS, CDR2 YYNGEE. V shed 0 bases, J shed 2 bases, and the junction held 2 bases outside the gene matches. The CDR3 nucleotides read TGTGCCAGCAGCGTAGTAGGGACAGGGGCCTACAATGAGCAGTTCTCC. Its translation: CASSVVGTGAYNEQFS.

Ten or more counts support this clonotype. The CDR3 DNA follows: TGTGCCAGCAGCAAACGGGACTCCCAAGCGACTGAGCAGTTCTTC. This sequence encodes CASSKRDSQATEQFF. V and J are TRBV11-2 and TRBJ2-1, with a weak D call TRBD2 (6 bases). Germline V gene data show CDR1 as SGHAT and CDR2 as FQNNGV. This CDR3 contains 15 residues. V lost 5 bases and J lost 9, with 20 bases in between. The full variable domain, in which reference TRBV11-2 and TRBJ2-1 provide the parts outside the CDR3, is EAGVAQSPRYKIIEKRQSVAFWCNPISGHATLYWYQQILGQGPKLLIQFQNNGVVDDSQLPKDRFSAERLKGVDSTLKIQPAKLEDSAVYLCASSKRDSQATEQFFGPGTRLTVL.

This clonotype has only a few counts. This sequence joins TRBV24-1 and TRBJ2-1; the match to TRBD2 covers 8 bases. J gave up 6 bases and V 3 bases, and 6 bases lay outside the gene matches. The CDR3 is made up of 15 amino acids. Germline CDR1 and CDR2: KGHDR and SFDVKD. In nucleotides, the CDR3 is TGTGCCACCAGTGATCCGGGGGGGCCAGGCAATGAGCAGTTCTTC. As protein: CATSDPGGPGNEQFF.

The CDR3: CASREIGAGANVLTF. The CDR3 bases are TGTGCCAGCAGAGAGATCGGGGCTGGGGCCAACGTCCTGACTTTC. The chain couples TRBV14 to TRBJ2-6, with TRBD2 as a possible D gene (5 bases). The V gene's germline CDR1 is SGHDN and CDR2 FVKESK. The CDR3 is 15 residues long. V was clipped by 6 bases and J by 2 bases, with 11 bases between them.

This clonotype was recorded many times. This chain uses TRBV29-1 with TRBJ2-4; D not certain. Germline V gene data show CDR1 as SQVTM and CDR2 as ANQGSEA. Trimming left V 1 base short and J 7 bases short, with 14 bases between. The CDR3 runs 14 residues. The CDR3 loop reads CSVEVAGGRNIQYF. The CDR3 DNA follows: TGCAGCGTTGAAGTGGCTGGCGGACGGAACATTCAGTACTTC.

The rearrangement uses TRBV6-6 and TRBJ2-3, with 9 bases identical to TRBD2. V gave up 5 bases and J gave up 5 bases; unmatched junction bases: 17. The germline gives CDR1 MNHNY, CDR2 SVGAGI (reference sequence). There are 18 residues in the CDR3. CDR3 DNA: TGTGCCAGCAGTCTACCGACTAGCGGAGCCAGGGCTGGAGATACGCAGTATTTT. Translating it yields CASSLPTSGARAGDTQYF.

This clonotype showed up many times. This chain uses TRBV11-1 with TRBJ1-6; D is unclear. The CDR3 covers 15 residues. The ends were cut back, 1 base at V and 9 bases at J, with 13 bases in the middle. CDR1 and CDR2 (germline): SGHAT, FQDESV (reference sequence). The CDR3 DNA reads TGTGCCAGCAGCTTAGTGGCGGATCTCCTTTCACCCCTCCACTTT. This sequence encodes CASSLVADLLSPLHF.

Turning to this clonotype: A much larger clone lies a single base off, so this may be a read error. This chain connects TRBV7-9 to TRBJ2-1, with 8 bases fitting TRBD1. Germline CDR1 reads SEHNR; CDR2 reads FQNEAQ (reference sequence). The length of the CDR3 is 20 residues. In DNA form, the CDR3 reads TGTGGCAGCAGCTTATCTTCCGGGACAGGAAAGGGGAATTATATGAATGAGCAGTTCTTC. It codes for CGSSLSSGTGKGNYMNEQFF.

By its share, this clonotype is medium-sized (0.01 to 0.1%). This sequence joins TRBV20-1 and TRBJ2-7; 9 nucleotides line up with TRBD2. CDR1 is DFQATT, CDR2 SNEGSKA, per germline (reference sequence). V lost 3 bases, J lost 0 bases, and 3 bases stayed unmatched. The CDR3 runs to 14 residues. In nucleotides, the CDR3 is TGCAGTGCTAGTAGACTAGCGGACTCCTACGAGCAGTACTTC. Protein sequence: CSASRLADSYEQYF.

This clonotype was counted at least ten times. J is TRBJ1-2 and V is TRBV7-9, with 8 positions matching TRBD1. The CDR3 spans 15 residues. Trimming took 5 bases from V and 7 from J; bases not matched to a gene: 12. Per germline, CDR1 SEHNR and CDR2 FQNEAQ (reference sequence). This chain's CDR3 is CASSAGQGLSRGYTF. DNA of the CDR3: TGTGCCAGCAGCGCCGGACAGGGATTATCTCGTGGCTACACCTTC.